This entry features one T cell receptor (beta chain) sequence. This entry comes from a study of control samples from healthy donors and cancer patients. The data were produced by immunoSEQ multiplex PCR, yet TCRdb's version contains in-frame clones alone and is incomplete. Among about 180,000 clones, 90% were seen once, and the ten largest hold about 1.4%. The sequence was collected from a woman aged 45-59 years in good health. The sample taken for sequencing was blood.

CDR3 in amino acids: CASSLGGTDTQYF. The CDR3 nucleotides read TGTGCCAGCAGCCTGGGTGGCACAGATACGCAGTATTTT. The V call is TRBV5-6, the J call TRBJ2-3; D is uncertain. The CDR3 is 13 amino acids. V lost 4 bases and J lost 1, with 7 bases in between. Germline V gives CDR1 SGHDT, CDR2 YYEEEE.